This is a list of T cell receptor beta chains from one sample in a study of blood T cell repertoires in COVID-19. Assay used: immunoSEQ multiplex PCR; TCRdb lists only in-frame clones, some missing. The sample lists approximately 250,000 clones, around 80% seen once, with 2% to 2.5% in the top ten. The sample comprised peripheral blood. The receptors derive from a man in his forties or fifties who had recovered from COVID-19. The CDR3 runs from the conserved cysteine through the conserved F or W. A D gene is named only where the DNA matches it firmly. Clone size is stated in some rows and not others, as once, few, many or a class when expanded.

V	size	D	J	DNA	CDR3
TRBV11-2	few	NA	TRBJ2-3	TGTGCCAGCAGCTCGGCGACCGGGGGGCCAGATACGCAGTATTTT	CASSSATGGPDTQYF
TRBV12-3/TRBV12-4	NA	NA	TRBJ1-2	TGTGCCAGCAGTTCGGCGGCTAACTATGGCTACACCTTC	CASSSAANYGYTF
TRBV6-2/TRBV6-3	NA	NA	TRBJ1-2	TGTGCCAGCAGTTACCCCCTCCTGGGGCGCAACTATGGCTACACCTTC	CASSYPLLGRNYGYTF
TRBV10-1	NA	NA	TRBJ2-5	TGCGCCAGCAGTGAGTCCACAGGGAGTGAGACCCAGTACTTC	CASSESTGSETQYF
TRBV19	NA	TRBD1	TRBJ1-2	TGTGCCAGCCAGGACAGGGGGCGCGGTGGCTACACCTTC	CASQDRGRGGYTF
TRBV4-1	NA	TRBD2	TRBJ2-3	TGCGCCAGCAGCCAAGAGACTCTAGCGGGGCGCACAGATACGCAGTATTTT	CASSQETLAGRTDTQYF
TRBV27	NA	NA	TRBJ1-2	TGTGCCAGCAGTTTTGGTGGGGAGGGCTATGGCTACACCTTC	CASSFGGEGYGYTF
TRBV24-1	NA	NA	TRBJ2-3	TGTGCCACCAGTGTAGCGGGCACAGATACGCAGTATTTT	CATSVAGTDTQYF
TRBV12-3/TRBV12-4	NA	NA	TRBJ2-7	TGTGCCAGCAGGGTTCTCCGGGACGAGCAGTACTTC	CASRVLRDEQYF
TRBV12-3/TRBV12-4	NA	NA	TRBJ1-2	TGTGCCAGCAGTTTGGCTGACTATGGCTACACCTTC	CASSLADYGYTF
TRBV5-6	NA	TRBD2	TRBJ2-2	TGTGCCAGCAGCTTAACTAGCGGGGGCACCGGGGAGCTGTTTTTT	CASSLTSGGTGELFF
TRBV28	NA	NA	TRBJ2-7	TGTGCCAGCAGTACTTATCGGGGTTACTACGAGCAGTACTTC	CASSTYRGYYEQYF
TRBV30	NA	TRBD1	TRBJ1-2	TGTGCCTGGAGTCGGACAGGGGGCCCCTATGGCTACACCTTC	CAWSRTGGPYGYTF
TRBV5-5	NA	NA	TRBJ2-1	TGTGCCAGCAGCTTCGGGGGGCCAGGGGTTTTGGGGCAGTTCTTC	CASSFGGPGVLGQFF
TRBV7-2	NA	NA	TRBJ2-2	TGTGCCAGCAGCCTTACCGTGGGGCTGGGTGGCGGGGAGCTGTTTTTT	CASSLTVGLGGGELFF
TRBV10-3	NA	NA	TRBJ1-1	TGTGCCACCGTCGGGGACATGAACACTGAAGCTTTCTTT	CATVGDMNTEAFF
TRBV5-1	few	NA	TRBJ2-7	TGCGCCAGCAGCTTGGGGATGGGGGGTGCTAACGCACAGTACTTC	CASSLGMGGANAQYF
TRBV29-1	NA	TRBD2	TRBJ2-3	TGCAGCGTCGGACTAGCGGGGGGTCGCACAGATACGCAGTATTTT	CSVGLAGGRTDTQYF
TRBV2	NA	NA	TRBJ2-3	TGTGCCAGCAGTGTGGAGGGAAGCACAGATACGCAGTATTTT	CASSVEGSTDTQYF
TRBV27	NA	NA	TRBJ1-2	TGTGCCAGCAGTACTCAACTCCCGCAGGGAACTGGTTTTGGCTACACCTTC	CASSTQLPQGTGFGYTF
TRBV5-1	NA	NA	TRBJ2-1	TGCGCCAGCAGCAATACTCCCAGGGGATCCTCCTACAATGAGCAGTTCTTC	CASSNTPRGSSYNEQFF
TRBV29-1	NA	NA	TRBJ1-2	TGCAGCGTTCAGGGCGGATTGGGCTACACCTTC	CSVQGGLGYTF
TRBV5-1	few	TRBD1	TRBJ2-1	TGCGCCAGCAGCTCAGGGGGCGCGTTCTCCTACAATGAGCAGTTCTTC	CASSSGGAFSYNEQFF
TRBV15	NA	TRBD1	TRBJ2-2	TGTGCCACCAGCATAAAACCCCCGGGACAGGCAACCGGGGAGCTGTTTTTT	CATSIKPPGQATGELFF
TRBV30	NA	TRBD2	TRBJ2-1	TGTGCCTGGACCGCTAGCGGGGGACTTTACAATGAGCAGTTCTTC	CAWTASGGLYNEQFF
TRBV24-1	NA	NA	TRBJ2-5	TGTGCCACCAGGGCCGGCCCGGGGTGGGAGACCCAGTACTTC	CATRAGPGWETQYF
TRBV18	NA	TRBD2	TRBJ2-2	TGTGCCAGCTCACCTACCGCCCCAGGGAGGGACACCGGGGAGCTGTTTTTT	CASSPTAPGRDTGELFF
TRBV5-4	NA	TRBD1	TRBJ2-3	TGTGCCAGCAGCCCTACAGGGGCTAGCACAGATACGCAGTATTTT	CASSPTGASTDTQYF
TRBV2	NA	NA	TRBJ2-2	TGTGCCAGCAGTGAATCGGGTTTAACGAACACCGGGGAGCTGTTTTTT	CASSESGLTNTGELFF
TRBV18	NA	NA	TRBJ1-1	TGTGCCAGCTCACCAAGGCTGGAAGGGGATGCTTTCTTT	CASSPRLEGDAFF
TRBV5-8	NA	NA	TRBJ1-5	TGTGCCAGCAGCTCGCAAGGAGGAGATAATCAGCCCCAGCATTTT	CASSSQGGDNQPQHF
TRBV4-3	NA	TRBD2	TRBJ2-5	TGCGCCAGCAGCCAGGGACTAGCGGGGGGGACGGAGACCCAGTACTTC	CASSQGLAGGTETQYF
TRBV5-6	NA	TRBD1	TRBJ1-4	TGTGCCAGCAGCTTGTCAGGGACAGGGTATGAAAAACTGTTTTTT	CASSLSGTGYEKLFF
TRBV5-5	NA	TRBD1	TRBJ1-2	TGTGCCAGCAGCCCGGGACAGATTCTCTATGGCTACACCTTC	CASSPGQILYGYTF
TRBV5-6	NA	NA	TRBJ1-2	TGTGCCAGCAGCGTACAGGGAGTCTATGGCTACACCTTC	CASSVQGVYGYTF
TRBV9	few	NA	TRBJ1-5	TGTGCCAGCAGCATGACCGGGACACCGCAGCCCCAGCATTTT	CASSMTGTPQPQHF
TRBV14	NA	NA	TRBJ1-1	TGTGCCAGCAGCTACGGGGTGTACACTGAAGCTTTCTTT	CASSYGVYTEAFF
TRBV19	once	TRBD1	TRBJ2-7	TGTGCCACCGGGACAGGGCGTTTCTACGAGCAGTACTTC	CATGTGRFYEQYF
TRBV2	NA	NA	TRBJ2-2	TGTGCCAGCAGGAGGGATTGGGAGGGGGAGCTGTTTTTT	CASRRDWEGELFF
TRBV20-1	NA	NA	TRBJ1-1	TGCAGTGCTAGTGTCAACCCGACAAATGAAGCTTTCTTT	CSASVNPTNEAFF
TRBV21-1	NA	NA	TRBJ1-1	TGTGCCAGCAGCAAGGGACAGGGGATGAACACTGAAGCTTTCTTT	CASSKGQGMNTEAFF
TRBV5-1	NA	TRBD1	TRBJ2-1	TGCGCCAGCAGCCCTCAAGGGGGACAGCACAATGAGCAGTTCTTC	CASSPQGGQHNEQFF
TRBV19	NA	NA	TRBJ1-1	TGTGCCAGTGAGGGATTTGGCGGTGAAGCTTTCTTT	CASEGFGGEAFF
TRBV27	NA	NA	TRBJ1-2	TGTGCCAGCAGTTTACGAGTGGGTTGGCGAGGCTATGGCTACACCTTC	CASSLRVGWRGYGYTF
TRBV5-1	few	TRBD1	TRBJ1-1	TGCGCCAGCAGCGGGGACAGGGCGAACACTGAAGCTTTCTTT	CASSGDRANTEAFF
TRBV6-6	NA	NA	TRBJ2-1	TGTGCCAGCAGTCCCCCCGCTAGCCAACATGAGCAGTTCTTC	CASSPPASQHEQFF
TRBV5-8	NA	NA	TRBJ1-4	TGTGCCAGCAGTTCCGGACTGTCAACTAATGAAAAACTGTTTTTT	CASSSGLSTNEKLFF
TRBV5-4	NA	NA	TRBJ2-2	TGTGCCAGCAGCCCCGGGACAACGAACACCGGGGAGCTGTTTTTT	CASSPGTTNTGELFF
TRBV6-1	NA	NA	TRBJ1-2	TGTGCCAGCAGTGAAGTGGGTTCGGGCTATGGCTACACCTTC	CASSEVGSGYGYTF
TRBV7-6	NA	NA	TRBJ2-7	TGTGCCAGCAGCTTAGGCGGGCAGCGGTACTTC	CASSLGGQRYF
TRBV11-2	once	NA	TRBJ2-7	TGTGCCAGCAGCTCGGGACTTCACTACGAGCAGTACTTC	CASSSGLHYEQYF
TRBV12-3/TRBV12-4	NA	NA	TRBJ1-2	TGTGCCAGCAGGGAGGCAGGCGGCTACACCTTC	CASREAGGYTF
TRBV19	NA	NA	TRBJ2-7	TGTGCCAGTAGTATTATGAGGACATCCGAGCAGTACTTC	CASSIMRTSEQYF
TRBV21-1	many	NA	TRBJ1-2	TGTGCCAGCAGCACTTGCGACCGGGACTATGGCTACACCTTC	CASSTCDRDYGYTF
TRBV3-1/TRBV3-2	NA	NA	TRBJ2-3	TGTGCCAGCAGCCAAGAGGCCGGGGGGCTCACAGATACGCAGTATTTT	CASSQEAGGLTDTQYF
TRBV6-2/TRBV6-3	NA	TRBD2	TRBJ2-5	TGTGCCAGCAGTACCAGACTAGCGGGAGACCAAGAGACCCAGTACTTC	CASSTRLAGDQETQYF
TRBV5-1	NA	NA	TRBJ2-7	TGCGCCAGCAGCCCTTCGGACGGGATCTACGAGCAGTACTTC	CASSPSDGIYEQYF
TRBV24-1	NA	TRBD1	TRBJ2-3	TGTGCCACCAGTGATTCAACCGGGACAGGGTCGGATACGCAGTATTTT	CATSDSTGTGSDTQYF